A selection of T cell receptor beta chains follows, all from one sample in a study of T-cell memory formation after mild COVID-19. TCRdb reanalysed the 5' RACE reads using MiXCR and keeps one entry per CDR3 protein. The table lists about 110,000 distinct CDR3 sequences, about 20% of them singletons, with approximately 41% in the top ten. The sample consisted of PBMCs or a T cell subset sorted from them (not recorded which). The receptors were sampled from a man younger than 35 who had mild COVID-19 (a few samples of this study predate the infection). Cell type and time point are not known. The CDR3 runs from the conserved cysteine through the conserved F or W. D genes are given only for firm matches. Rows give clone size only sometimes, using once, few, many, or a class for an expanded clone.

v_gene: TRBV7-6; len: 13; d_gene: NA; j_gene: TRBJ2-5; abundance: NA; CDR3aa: CASSLAVGETQYF; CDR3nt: TGTGCCAGCAGTCTAGCAGTCGGGGAGACCCAGTACTTC
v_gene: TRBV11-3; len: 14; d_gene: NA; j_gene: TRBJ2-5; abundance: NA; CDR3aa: CASSPQGAGETQYF; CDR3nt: TGTGCCAGCAGCCCACAGGGAGCTGGGGAGACCCAGTACTTC
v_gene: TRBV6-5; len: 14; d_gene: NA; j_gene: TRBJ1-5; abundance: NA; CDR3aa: CASSYQGFNQPQHF; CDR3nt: TGTGCCAGCAGTTACCAGGGGTTCAATCAGCCCCAGCATTTT
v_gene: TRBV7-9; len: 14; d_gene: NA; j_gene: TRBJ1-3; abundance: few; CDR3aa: CASSSGDSGNTIYF; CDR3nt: TGTGCCAGCAGCTCAGGGGACTCTGGAAACACCATATATTTT
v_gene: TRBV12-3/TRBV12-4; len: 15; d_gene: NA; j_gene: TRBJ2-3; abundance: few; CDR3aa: CASSFGRGLEDTQYF; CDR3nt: TGTGCCAGCAGTTTCGGAAGGGGGTTAGAAGATACGCAGTATTTT
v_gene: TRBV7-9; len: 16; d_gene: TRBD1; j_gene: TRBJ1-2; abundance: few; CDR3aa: CASSPLGQGALYGYTF; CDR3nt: TGTGCCAGCAGCCCGCTCGGACAGGGGGCCCTCTATGGCTACACCTTC
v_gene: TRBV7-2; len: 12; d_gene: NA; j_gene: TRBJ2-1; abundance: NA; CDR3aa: CASRGGGREQFF; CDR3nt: TGTGCCAGCAGGGGGGGAGGTAGAGAGCAGTTCTTC
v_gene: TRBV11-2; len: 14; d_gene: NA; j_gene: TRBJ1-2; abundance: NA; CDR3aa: CASSLAQETYGYTF; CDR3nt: TGTGCCAGCAGCTTAGCCCAGGAGACCTATGGCTACACCTTC
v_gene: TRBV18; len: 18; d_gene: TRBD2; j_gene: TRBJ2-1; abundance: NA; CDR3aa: CASSPGLMTSGGPREQFF; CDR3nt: TGTGCCAGCTCACCGGGACTGATGACTAGCGGGGGGCCCCGGGAGCAGTTCTTC
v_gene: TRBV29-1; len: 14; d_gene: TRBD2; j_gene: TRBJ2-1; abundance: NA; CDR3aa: CSAMLAGAPNEQFF; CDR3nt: TGCAGCGCTATGCTAGCGGGGGCGCCCAATGAGCAGTTCTTC
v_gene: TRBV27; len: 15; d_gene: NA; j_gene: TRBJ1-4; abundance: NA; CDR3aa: CASSLSGGYNEKLFF; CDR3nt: TGTGCCAGCAGTTTATCCGGCGGATATAATGAAAAACTGTTTTTT
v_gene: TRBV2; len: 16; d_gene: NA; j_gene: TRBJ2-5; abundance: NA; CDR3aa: CASSEDTSPAAETQYF; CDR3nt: TGTGCCAGCAGTGAAGATACTAGCCCGGCCGCAGAGACCCAGTACTTC
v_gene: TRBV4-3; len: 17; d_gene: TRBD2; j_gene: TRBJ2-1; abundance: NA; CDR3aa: CASSQDWNSGSHNEQFF; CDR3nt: TGCGCCAGCAGCCAAGATTGGAATAGCGGGAGCCACAATGAGCAGTTCTTC
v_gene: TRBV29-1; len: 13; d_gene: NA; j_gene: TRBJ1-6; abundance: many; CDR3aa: CSVGADRNSPLHF; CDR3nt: TGCAGCGTGGGGGCAGATAGAAATTCACCCCTCCACTTT
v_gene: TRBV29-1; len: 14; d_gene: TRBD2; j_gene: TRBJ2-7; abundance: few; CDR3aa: CSVRSGGVVYEQYF; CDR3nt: TGCAGCGTACGGAGCGGGGGGGTGGTCTACGAGCAGTACTTC
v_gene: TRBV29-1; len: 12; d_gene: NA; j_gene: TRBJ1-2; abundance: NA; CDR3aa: CSGQQGLGGYTF; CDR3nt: TGCAGCGGCCAACAGGGTTTAGGTGGCTACACCTTC
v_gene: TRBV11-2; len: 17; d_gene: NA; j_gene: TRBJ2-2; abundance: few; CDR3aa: CASSLGTWGTNTGELFF; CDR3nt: TGTGCCAGCAGCTTAGGGACGTGGGGGACGAACACCGGGGAGCTGTTTTTT
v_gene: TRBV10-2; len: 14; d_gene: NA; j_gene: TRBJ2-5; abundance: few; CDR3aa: CASEMGGLGETQYF; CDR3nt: TGCGCCAGCGAGATGGGGGGCTTGGGGGAGACCCAGTACTTC
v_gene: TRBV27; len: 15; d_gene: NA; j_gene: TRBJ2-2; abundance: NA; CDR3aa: CASSFSKRLSGELFF; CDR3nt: TGTGCCAGCAGTTTTTCCAAGCGCCTCTCCGGGGAGCTGTTTTTT
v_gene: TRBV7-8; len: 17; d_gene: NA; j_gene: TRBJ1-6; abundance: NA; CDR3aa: CASSLSPRQASNSPLHF; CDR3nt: TGTGCCAGCAGCTTGTCCCCCCGACAGGCTTCTAATTCACCCCTCCACTTT
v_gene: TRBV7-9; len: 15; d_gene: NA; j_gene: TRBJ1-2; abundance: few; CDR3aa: CASSLDGGANYGYTF; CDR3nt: TGTGCCAGCAGCTTAGATGGGGGAGCCAACTATGGCTACACCTTC
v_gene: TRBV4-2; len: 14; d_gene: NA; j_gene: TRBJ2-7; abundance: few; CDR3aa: CASSQEGINYEQYF; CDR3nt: TGTGCCAGCAGCCAAGAAGGGATCAACTACGAGCAGTACTTC
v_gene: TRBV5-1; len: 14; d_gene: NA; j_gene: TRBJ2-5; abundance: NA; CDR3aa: CASSWSSGQETQYF; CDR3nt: TGCGCCAGCAGCTGGTCGTCAGGACAAGAGACCCAGTACTTC